Following are 21 T cell receptor beta chains from one sample sequenced in a study of blood T cell repertoires in COVID-19 (dated by TCRdb to 2019 to 2021). Library construction relied on the immunoSEQ multiplex PCR assay. TCRdb provides this immuneACCESS table in a form limited to in-frame rearrangements. Some clones are lacking; in checked studies, under half of them reflect an unresolved V gene, and why the rest are absent is not known. The sample includes about 220,000 clones, with about 88% observed a single time. Together, the top ten hold approximately 2.7% of the sample. Specimen: PBMCs or T cells enriched from blood (not recorded which). These receptors all come from a woman between 25 and 40 years old who had recovered from COVID-19.

V gene TRBV6-2 or TRBV6-3 combines with J gene TRBJ1-3, with TRBD1 matching 8 bases. The CDR3 runs to 14 residues. The germline gives CDR1 MNHEY, CDR2 SVGEGT. The ends lost 6 bases at V and 8 bases at J; junction bases unmatched: 9. Here the CDR3 DNA reads TGTGCCAGCAGCGACAGGGGTCCGATGGACACCATATATTTT. Its translation: CASSDRGPMDTIYF.

J is TRBJ2-1 and V is TRBV2; D is perhaps TRBD1 (5 bases). Trimming took off 6 bases at V and 1 base at J, with 10 bases between the two ends. The CDR3 covers 14 residues. CDR1 and CDR2 (germline): SNHLY, FYNNEI. The CDR3 sequence: CASRTEQSYNEQFF. The CDR3, as DNA: TGTGCCAGCAGGACAGAACAATCCTACAATGAGCAGTTCTTC.

V usage is TRBV19 and J usage is TRBJ2-5, with 10 bases identical to TRBD1. J gave up 3 bases and V 1 base, and 5 bases lay outside the gene matches. The CDR3 extends over 16 amino acids. Per germline, CDR1 LNHDA and CDR2 SQIVND (reference sequence). The chain's CDR3 is CASSIGGGTGEETQYF. The DNA of the CDR3 is TGTGCCAGTAGTATAGGTGGGGGGACAGGGGAAGAGACCCAGTACTTC.

The chain has TRBV2 and TRBJ2-7, with 8 bases aligning to TRBD1. Germline trimming cut 4 bases from V and 8 bases from J; bases unmatched to any gene: 4. Germline CDR1 and CDR2: SNHLY and FYNNEI. The CDR3 has 12 amino acids. This chain's CDR3 is CASSGQGFKQYF. CDR3 nucleotide sequence: TGTGCCAGCAGTGGACAGGGGTTTAAGCAGTACTTC.

This clone was seen a single time. Other DNA sequences in the same sample also yield this CDR3. V gene TRBV7-9 combines with J gene TRBJ1-3; D is possibly TRBD1 (5 bases). The CDR3 consists of 16 residues. The germline V gene has CDR1 SEHNR and CDR2 FQNEAQ (reference sequence). V was trimmed by 1 base and J by 0 bases, leaving 10 bases between them. The CDR3 protein is CASSLVGGSSGNTIYF. The CDR3 DNA is TGTGCCAGCAGCTTAGTGGGGGGTAGCTCTGGAAACACCATATATTTT.

CDR3 bases: TGTGCCAGCAGTTTCGTGGGGCGATACTCTACTAACTATGGCTACACCTTC. This translates into CASSFVGRYSTNYGYTF. The V call is TRBV27, the J call TRBJ1-2; a weak D match, TRBD1 (5 bases). Germline CDR1 MNHEY, CDR2 SMNVEV (reference sequence). V lost 3 bases and J 0 bases, leaving 17 bases between the germline ends. CDR3 length: 17 residues.

This clone has more than one count but fewer than ten. This chain links TRBV7-3 with TRBJ1-1, with 9 bases identical to TRBD1. This CDR3 region has 15 residues. From germline, CDR1 is SGHTA and CDR2 FQGTGA. J was trimmed by 3 bases and V by 5 bases; bases with no gene match: 7. CDR3 sequence reads: CASSPRDREDTEAFF. The DNA for the CDR3 is TGTGCCAGCAGCCCCCGGGACAGGGAGGACACTGAAGCTTTCTTT. The whole variable domain, filled in from reference TRBV7-3 and TRBJ1-1, reads GAGVSQTPSNKVTEKGKYVELRCDPISGHTALYWYRQSLGQGPEFLIYFQGTGAADDSGLPNDRFFAVRPEGSVSTLKIQRTERGDSAVYLCASSPRDREDTEAFFGQGTRLTVV.

The gene calls are TRBV27 and TRBJ2-1; the D gene is possibly TRBD1 (6 bases). The V and J ends lost 2 bases and 9 bases respectively, with 8 bases between them. The CDR3 is 12 amino acids. Germline V CDR1 and CDR2: MNHEY, SMNVEV (reference sequence). This CDR3 is CASSLGGGEQFF. The CDR3 DNA is TGTGCCAGCAGTTTAGGGGGCGGTGAGCAGTTCTTC.

The chain has TRBV25-1 and TRBJ2-3, with 7 bases matching TRBD2. This CDR3 spans 16 amino acids. V shed 2 bases, J shed 6 bases, and the junction held 11 bases outside the gene matches. Per the germline V gene, CDR1 is MGHDK and CDR2 is SYGVNS. CDR3 loop: CASSEGGDPRRDTQYF. The CDR3 DNA is TGTGCCAGCAGTGAAGGGGGGGACCCGAGGAGGGATACGCAGTATTTT. Combining the CDR3 with reference TRBV25-1 and TRBJ2-3 gives the whole variable domain EADIYQTPRYLVIGTGKKITLECSQTMGHDKMYWYQQDPGMELHLIHYSYGVNSTEKGDLSSESTVSRIRTEHFPLTLESARPSHTSQYLCASSEGGDPRRDTQYFGPGTRLTVL.

This chain connects TRBV6-5 to TRBJ1-2, with D tentatively TRBD1 (5 bases). The germline CDR1 and CDR2 sequences are MNHEY and SVGAGI. This CDR3 has 13 residues. V shed 6 bases and J shed 2 bases, with 10 bases lying between them. CDR3 loop: CASRRDSNYGYTF. As DNA, the CDR3 is TGTGCCAGCAGGAGGGACTCGAACTATGGCTACACCTTC.

The chain employs TRBV4-2 and TRBJ1-5; 7 bases are a match to TRBD1. The germline V gene has CDR1 LGHNA and CDR2 YNFKEQ. This CDR3 region has 16 residues. V shed 5 bases and J 0 bases; nucleotides not matched to a gene: 7. The CDR3 DNA sequence: TGTGCCAGCAGCATCCGGGACAGTTATAGCAATCAGCCCCAGCATTTT. Translating it yields CASSIRDSYSNQPQHF.

Only a few counts were recorded for this clone. The V and J genes are TRBV7-2 and TRBJ2-7; possible D gene TRBD2, 6 bases. Per the germline V gene, CDR1 is SGHTA and CDR2 is FQGNSA. This CDR3 is built from 14 residues. Deletions cut 6 bases from V and 2 bases from J, with 14 bases between. The CDR3 DNA reads as TGTGCCAGCAGTCCAACCGGGACTGCCTACGAGCAGTACTTC. It yields the protein CASSPTGTAYEQYF. The entire variable domain, with the rest obtained from reference TRBV7-2 and TRBJ2-7, is as follows: GAGVSQSPSNKVTEKGKDVELRCDPISGHTALYWYRQSLGQGLEFLIYFQGNSAPDKSGLPSDRFSAERTGGSVSTLTIQRTQQEDSAVYLCASSPTGTAYEQYFGPGTRLTVT.

V gene TRBV9 combines with J gene TRBJ2-7, with D tentatively TRBD2 (5 bases). V was pared by 0 bases and J by 0 bases, with 10 bases between. Germline V gene data show CDR1 as SGDLS and CDR2 as YYNGEE. The CDR3 runs 15 residues. DNA for the CDR3: TGTGCCAGCAGCGTAGGAGGAGGATTCTCCTACGAGCAGTACTTC. Its translation: CASSVGGGFSYEQYF.

The chain uses TRBV7-6 and TRBJ1-2, with 9 bases identical to TRBD1. Per the germline V gene, CDR1 is SGHVS and CDR2 is FNYEAQ. J gave up 2 bases and V 0 bases, and 4 bases lay outside the gene matches. The CDR3 runs 16 residues. The CDR3 loop is CASSLAPGQGNYGYTF. The CDR3 nucleotides are TGTGCCAGCAGCTTAGCGCCGGGACAGGGAAACTATGGCTACACCTTC.

The gene calls are TRBV12-5 and TRBJ1-4; D may be TRBD1 (5 bases). CDR3 length: 16 residues. V was pared by 4 bases and J by 5 bases, with 17 bases between. Germline CDR1 and CDR2: LGHNT and FRNRAP. The CDR3 sequence: CASGSHIGRENEKLFF. The DNA for the CDR3 is TGTGCTAGTGGTTCCCATATAGGCAGGGAAAATGAAAAACTGTTTTTT.

As DNA, the CDR3 is TGTGCCAGCTCATCAGGTTTAGATCAGCCCCAGCATTTT. This encodes CASSSGLDQPQHF. The chain couples TRBV18 to TRBJ1-5; D is ambiguous. The germline gives CDR1 KGHSH, CDR2 LQKENI. Trimming shortened V by 5 bases and J by 5 bases, and 10 bases separated the two germline ends. The CDR3 is 13 amino acids.

V gene TRBV4-1 combines with J gene TRBJ1-1; TRBD1 is a possible D gene (5 bases). This CDR3 has 14 residues. Trimming shortened V by 1 base and J by 5 bases, and 11 bases separated the two germline ends. The germline gives CDR1 MGHRA, CDR2 YSYEKL. The CDR3 DNA is TGCGCCAGCAGCCAAGTGGGGGGAGGGACTGAAGCTTTCTTT. Translated: CASSQVGGGTEAFF.

The chain carries TRBV3-1 (or the pseudogene TRBV3-2) and TRBJ2-7, with unresolved D. V was pared by 0 bases and J by 1 base, with 7 bases between. The CDR3 totals 14 residues. In germline, CDR1 is LGHDT, CDR2 YNNKEL (reference sequence). As DNA, the CDR3 is TGTGCCAGCAGCCAAGAATGGGCATCCTACGAGCAGTACTTC. It translates to CASSQEWASYEQYF.

The chain is built from TRBV18 and TRBJ1-1, with 7 bases fitting TRBD1. V trimming: 1 base; J trimming: 0 bases; junction bases outside the gene matches: 2. The CDR3 loop spans 15 amino acids. CDR1 and CDR2 from the germline V gene are KGHSH and LQKENI. This CDR3 reads CASSPLTGVNTEAFF. CDR3 nucleotides: TGTGCCAGCTCACCACTTACAGGGGTGAACACTGAAGCTTTCTTT.

The rearrangement links TRBV4-2 to TRBJ1-2, with 9 positions matching TRBD1. Germline-derived CDR1 and CDR2 are LGHNA and YNFKEQ. J was trimmed by 4 bases and V by 1 base; bases with no gene match: 1. This CDR3 is 14 amino acids long. CDR3 sequence (DNA): TGTGCCAGCAGCCAAGCGGGACAGGGCTATGGCTACACCTTC. Residues: CASSQAGQGYGYTF.

The chain uses TRBV19 and TRBJ1-5, with 7 positions matching TRBD1. This CDR3 is 16 amino acids long. V lost 5 bases, J lost 0 bases, and 7 bases stayed unmatched. Looked up from germline, CDR1 is LNHDA and CDR2 is SQIVND (reference sequence). CDR3 nucleotide sequence: TGTGCCAGTAGTGCGACCAGGGGGAATAGCAATCAGCCCCAGCATTTT. Encoded protein: CASSATRGNSNQPQHF.